The next 25 T cell receptor beta chains were all read from a single sample in a study of blood T cell repertoires in COVID-19. The data were produced by immunoSEQ multiplex PCR, yet TCRdb's version contains in-frame clones alone and is incomplete. The sample carries about 68,000 clones, approximately 79% recorded once. Sequencing input: peripheral blood. Receptors originate from a woman aged 50 to 65 with acute or convalescent COVID-19.

This chain connects TRBV7-2 to TRBJ1-3; D gene unclear. The V gene lost 5 bases and the J gene lost 9 bases, with 14 bases spanning the gap. The CDR3 sequence is 13 residues long. Germline V gene lookup returns CDR1 SGHTA and CDR2 FQGNSA. CDR3 nucleotides: TGTGCCAGCAGCCCGAGGTCGGTGAGCACCATATATTTT. This gives the protein CASSPRSVSTIYF.

The chain is built from TRBV3-1 (or the pseudogene TRBV3-2) and TRBJ1-4; TRBD1 aligns across 10 bases. Germline loops: CDR1 LGHDT, CDR2 YNNKEL (reference sequence). This CDR3 contains 18 residues. V was clipped by 1 base and J by 5 bases; unmatched bases: 10. The DNA of the CDR3 is TGTGCCAGCAGCCAAGTTTTTTCGACAGGGGGCGTAAATGAAAAACTGTTTTTT. Amino acids: CASSQVFSTGGVNEKLFF.

The chain links TRBV5-1 to TRBJ2-1; D not resolved. Between the trimmed V and J ends, which lost 7 bases and 8 bases, there was a span of 10 bases. Germline V lookup: CDR1 SGHRS, CDR2 YFSETQ. The CDR3 extends over 11 amino acids. The CDR3 nucleotides read TGCGCCAGCGGAGAGTTCGATGAGCAGTTCTTC. Translated: CASGEFDEQFF.

This clone occurred a few times. The V and J genes are TRBV27 and TRBJ1-2; a weak D match, TRBD1 (6 bases). V gave up 5 bases and J gave up 2 bases, with 18 bases separating them. This CDR3 comprises 16 residues. CDR1 is MNHEY and CDR2 is SMNVEV in the germline V gene (reference sequence). The CDR3 loop reads CASSPRGQRPNYGYTF. The CDR3 bases are TGTGCCAGCAGTCCCCGAGGACAGCGACCCAACTATGGCTACACCTTC.

This chain uses TRBV7-7 with TRBJ2-1; 12 bases agree with TRBD2. In germline, CDR1 is SSHAT, CDR2 FNYEAQ (reference sequence). The CDR3 loop spans 16 amino acids. Unmatched junction bases numbered 4, after V lost 6 bases and J lost 1 base. In nucleotides, the CDR3 is TGTGCCAGCAGTCGACTAGCGGGAGTATCCTACAATGAGCAGTTCTTC. Translated: CASSRLAGVSYNEQFF.

In nucleotides, the CDR3 is TGTGCCAGAAGCCCGGAAATCTGCCGGGAGAAAAAAAGGATACTGAGCTCCTACAATGAGCAGTTCTTC. Its protein is CARSPEICREKKRILSSYNEQFF. The genes are TRBV5-3 and TRBJ2-1, with D tentatively TRBD2 (6 bases). TRBV5-3 is filed as an ORF, its function uncertain. This CDR3 is built from 23 residues. V lost 4 bases, J lost 0 bases, and 35 bases lay in between.

This sequence joins TRBV5-5 and TRBJ1-6; TRBD1 agrees at 7 bases. The germline V gene encodes CDR1 SGHKS and CDR2 YYEKEE (reference sequence). This CDR3 region has 16 residues. J was trimmed by 6 bases and V by 2 bases; bases with no gene match: 8. CDR3 DNA sequence: TGTGCCAGCAGCTTTGCCGGGACAGTCGTTAATTCACCCCTCCACTTT. Translation gives CASSFAGTVVNSPLHF. The full variable domain, in which reference TRBV5-5 and TRBJ1-6 provide the parts outside the CDR3, is DAGVTQSPTHLIKTRGQQVTLRCSPISGHKSVSWYQQVLGQGPQFIFQYYEKEERGRGNFPDRFSARQFPNYSSELNVNALLLGDSALYLCASSFAGTVVNSPLHFGNGTRLTVT.

This clone was counted only a few times. This chain joins TRBV11-3 and TRBJ1-5; D remains unclear. Germline V lookup: CDR1 SGHNT, CDR2 YENEEA. The V and J ends lost 5 bases and 4 bases respectively, with 18 bases between them. This CDR3 is built from 16 residues. DNA for the CDR3: TGTGCCAGCAGCCCCAGTATAGGCGAGAGGAATCAGCCCCAGCATTTT. Protein product: CASSPSIGERNQPQHF.

V gene TRBV4-3 combines with J gene TRBJ1-1, with a possible D match to TRBD1 (5 bases). The length of the CDR3 is 14 residues. The germline V gene has CDR1 LGHNA and CDR2 YSLEER. Trimming stripped 2 bases from V and 1 base from J, with 8 bases between. The CDR3 loop is CASSQLTENTEAFF. The CDR3 DNA is TGCGCCAGCAGCCAATTGACAGAGAACACTGAAGCTTTCTTT.

This clone was counted a few times. The chain has TRBV13 and TRBJ2-5; D is perhaps TRBD2 (6 bases). Trimming shortened V by 4 bases and J by 7 bases, and 13 bases separated the two germline ends. CDR1 PRHDT and CDR2 FYEKMQ come from the germline V gene (reference sequence). The CDR3 spans 13 residues. The CDR3 coding sequence is TGTGCCAGCAGCTCCGGGACTCAGGGGACCCAGTACTTC. Translating it yields CASSSGTQGTQYF.

This rearrangement joins TRBV15 to TRBJ2-7; a weak D match, TRBD1 (6 bases). This CDR3 region has 13 residues. Germline assignment: CDR1 LNHNV and CDR2 YYDKDF (reference sequence). The V gene lost 2 bases and the J gene lost 5 bases, with 10 bases spanning the gap. The CDR3 loop reads CATSRPNRDEQYF. The CDR3, as DNA: TGTGCCACCAGCAGACCGAACAGGGACGAGCAGTACTTC.

V and J are TRBV6-1 and TRBJ2-7; D perhaps matches TRBD1 (5 bases). Per germline, CDR1 MNHNS and CDR2 SASEGT. V was clipped by 0 bases and J by 2 bases, with 11 bases between them. This CDR3 is 15 amino acids long. CDR3 in amino acids: CASSEALGLPYEQYF. The CDR3 region has the DNA TGTGCCAGCAGTGAAGCGCTGGGGCTCCCCTACGAGCAGTACTTC.

The V gene is TRBV28, the J gene TRBJ2-7; 10 bases map to TRBD2. J gave up 7 bases and V 6 bases, and 6 bases lay outside the gene matches. Germline V lookup: CDR1 MDHEN, CDR2 SYDVKM. This CDR3 is built from 13 residues. CDR3 sequence reads: CASRLAGQWEQYF. The CDR3 DNA is TGTGCCAGCAGACTAGCGGGACAATGGGAGCAGTACTTC.

This chain uses TRBV24-1 with TRBJ2-1; the match to TRBD2 covers 11 bases. Trimming took 3 bases from V and 2 from J; bases not matched to a gene: 8. The CDR3 totals 18 residues. CDR1 is KGHDR and CDR2 is SFDVKD in the germline V gene. CDR3 sequence reads: CATSDPRGLAAAYNEQFF. The CDR3, as DNA: TGTGCCACCAGTGATCCTCGGGGACTAGCGGCCGCCTACAATGAGCAGTTCTTC.

The chain combines TRBV2 with TRBJ1-2, with D perhaps TRBD1 (5 bases). The germline V and J ends were trimmed by 5 bases and 4 bases, with 14 bases remaining between them. In germline, CDR1 is SNHLY, CDR2 FYNNEI. CDR3 size: 14 residues. CDR3 coding DNA: TGTGCCAGCAGTCCTCCGACAGCCACCTATGGCTACACCTTC. Amino acids: CASSPPTATYGYTF.

Remarks on this clone: The junction does not match germline at one end; this may be a read error. The same CDR3 can be traced to other DNA sequences in this sample. The genes are TRBV27 and TRBJ1-5; TRBD1 might be the D (5 bases). This CDR3 spans 13 amino acids. In germline, CDR1 is MNHEY, CDR2 SMNVEV (reference sequence). The CDR3 coding sequence is TGTGCCAGCAGTTTATCGGGGGACTGGCCCCAACATTTT. Protein product: CASSLSGDWPQHF.

V is TRBV5-1 and J is TRBJ2-7, with D perhaps matching TRBD1 (5 bases). In germline, CDR1 is SGHRS, CDR2 YFSETQ. This CDR3 region has 15 residues. Trimming stripped 1 base from V and 0 bases from J, with 11 bases between. The CDR3 region is CASSLQGVGSYEQYF. The CDR3 region has the DNA TGCGCCAGCAGCTTGCAGGGCGTCGGCTCCTACGAGCAGTACTTC.

The chain joins TRBV9 to TRBJ1-1, with 10 bases identical to TRBD1. The CDR3 spans 14 residues. In germline, CDR1 is SGDLS, CDR2 YYNGEE. With V trimmed by 2 bases and J by 4 bases, 2 bases remained unmatched. The CDR3 protein is CASSVGQGGTEAFF. DNA of the CDR3: TGTGCCAGCAGCGTTGGACAGGGGGGCACTGAAGCTTTCTTT.

The rearrangement joins TRBV24-1 to TRBJ2-7; 9 bases line up with TRBD1. With V trimmed by 6 bases and J by 5 bases, 7 bases remained unmatched. Looked up from germline, CDR1 is KGHDR and CDR2 is SFDVKD. This CDR3 is 14 amino acids long. The CDR3 DNA reads TGTGCCACCAGTCCTGGACAGGGGCAAAACGAGCAGTACTTC. This gives the protein CATSPGQGQNEQYF.

This chain links TRBV20-1 with TRBJ2-3; perhaps TRBD2 as D (5 bases). With 3 bases removed from V and 2 bases from J, the gap between germline ends came to 12 bases. The CDR3 covers 14 residues. CDR1 is DFQATT and CDR2 is SNEGSKA in the germline V gene (reference sequence). The CDR3 coding sequence is TGCAGTGCTAGTAGAGCGGACCTCACAGATACGCAGTATTTT. Protein sequence: CSASRADLTDTQYF.

The V call is TRBV2, the J call TRBJ1-2, with 7 bases that match TRBD1. Trimming took 8 bases from V and 4 from J; bases not matched to a gene: 7. Per the germline V gene, CDR1 is SNHLY and CDR2 is FYNNEI. CDR3 length: 13 residues. The CDR3 DNA follows: TGTGCCAGCGATCGGGACAGTATCTATGGCTACACCTTC. This sequence encodes CASDRDSIYGYTF.

This clone was counted a few times. This sample also contains other DNA sequences that code for the same CDR3. The chain combines TRBV6-5 with TRBJ1-1; no definite D call. The CDR3 consists of 15 residues. Trimming took 0 bases from V and 0 from J, leaving 8 bases between them. The germline V gene encodes CDR1 MNHEY and CDR2 SVGAGI. DNA of the CDR3: TGTGCCAGCAGTTACTCGACGGGTCTGAACACTGAAGCTTTCTTT. This codes for CASSYSTGLNTEAFF.

The rearrangement joins TRBV30 to TRBJ1-2, with TRBD1 matching over 7 bases. Germline CDR1 reads GTSNPN; CDR2 reads SVGIG (reference sequence). This CDR3 has 13 amino acids. V gave up 2 bases and J gave up 5 bases; unmatched junction bases: 5. The CDR3 sequence is CAWSTGVLYGYTF. CDR3 DNA: TGTGCCTGGAGTACAGGGGTCTTATATGGCTACACCTTC.

This chain joins TRBV15 and TRBJ1-4; D might be TRBD1 (6 bases). Trimming pared 4 bases from V and 4 bases from J, leaving 10 bases between. There are 14 residues in the CDR3. Germline assignment: CDR1 LNHNV and CDR2 YYDKDF (reference sequence). The CDR3 region has the DNA TGTGCCACCAGCACACCGGACAGTAATGAAAAACTGTTTTTT. Amino acids: CATSTPDSNEKLFF.

J is TRBJ2-7 and V is TRBV5-6; D not resolved. V was trimmed by 3 bases and J by 6 bases, leaving 7 bases between them. The length of the CDR3 is 11 residues. Looked up from germline, CDR1 is SGHDT and CDR2 is YYEEEE. CDR3 bases: TGTGCCAGCAGCTCCCCCCTCGAGCAGTACTTC. Translated, it gives CASSSPLEQYF.